The T cell receptor (beta chain) described here comes from a study of STAT3 mutations in large granular lymphocyte leukemia. Sequencing used immunoSEQ multiplex PCR; TCRdb keeps in-frame clones, though not all of them. The table includes roughly 1,500 clones, about 52% detected once. This clone is labeled as large (0.1 to 1%). Its antigen is undetermined. The CDR3 has 14 residues. V was shortened by 5 bases and J by 3 bases, with 14 bases between the two germline ends. Germline lookup yields CDR1 MNHEY and CDR2 SMNVEV (reference sequence). General study results and limits: Some patients had persisting codominant clonotypes that could mask small clones. Sampling intervals varied between patients and samples. In T-cell large granular lymphocyte leukemia, about half of patients showed multiple immunodominant subclonotypes.

Sequencing was done on a sample of peripheral blood mononuclear cells. The V and J genes are TRBV27 and TRBJ2-7; D unclear. The clonotype comes from a man aged 55-75 years with T-cell large granular lymphocyte leukemia. Some clones in this sample may be carry-over from other donors' samples. The DNA for the CDR3 is TGTGCCAGCAGTATTGACGGATCCGGCTACGAGCAGTACTTC. Its translation: CASSIDGSGYEQYF.